This TCR beta chain was profiled in a study of T cell responses to AZD1222 COVID-19 vaccine. Trimming stripped 2 bases from V and 3 bases from J, with 11 bases between. Germline CDR1 MNHEY, CDR2 SVGAGI. This CDR3 region has 14 residues. Second doses at about 4 or about 12 weeks were pooled. Sequencing was performed with immunoSEQ multiplex PCR; in TCRdb, only in-frame clones are kept and a portion is missing. The data hold around 190,000 clones, with approximately 89% observed a single time. V and J are TRBV6-5 and TRBJ2-7; D uncertain. This clonotype was obtained from an adult who received the AZD1222 COVID-19 vaccine. The source was peripheral blood, collected 28 days after the second AZD1222 dose. CDR3 sequence: CASSYRGSLYEQYF. CDR3 in DNA: TGTGCCAGCAGTTACCGCGGCAGCCTCTACGAGCAGTACTTC.